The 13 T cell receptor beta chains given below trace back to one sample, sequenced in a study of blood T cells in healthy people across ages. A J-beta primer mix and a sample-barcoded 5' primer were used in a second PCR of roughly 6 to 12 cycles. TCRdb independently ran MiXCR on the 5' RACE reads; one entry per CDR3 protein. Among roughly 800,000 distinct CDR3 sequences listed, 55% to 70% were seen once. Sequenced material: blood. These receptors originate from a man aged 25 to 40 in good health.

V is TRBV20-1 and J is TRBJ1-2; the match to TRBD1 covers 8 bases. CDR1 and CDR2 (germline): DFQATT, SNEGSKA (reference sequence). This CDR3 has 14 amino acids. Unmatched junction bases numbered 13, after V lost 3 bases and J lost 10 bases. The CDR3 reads CSARGGSGTGTYTF. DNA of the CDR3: TGCAGTGCTAGGGGGGGTTCCGGGACAGGAACCTACACCTTC.

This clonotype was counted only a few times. The CDR3 sequence: CASNLGSGLDGYTF. Written as DNA, the CDR3 is TGTGCCAGCAACTTGGGCAGTGGGTTGGATGGCTACACCTTC. The chain couples TRBV7-9 to TRBJ1-2; the D is unclear. Between the trimmed V and J ends, which lost 7 bases and 6 bases, there was a span of 18 bases. The CDR3 sequence is 14 residues long. Germline V gene lookup returns CDR1 SEHNR and CDR2 FQNEAQ (reference sequence).

The CDR3 DNA is TGTGCCAGCAGCTCCTGGTCCCCGGATAGCAATGAGCAGTTCTTC. Residues: CASSSWSPDSNEQFF. The chain couples TRBV3-1 to TRBJ2-1; D not resolved. The CDR3 extends over 15 amino acids. Looked up from germline, CDR1 is LGHDT and CDR2 is YNNKEL (reference sequence). The V and J ends lost 5 bases and 6 bases respectively, with 17 bases between them.

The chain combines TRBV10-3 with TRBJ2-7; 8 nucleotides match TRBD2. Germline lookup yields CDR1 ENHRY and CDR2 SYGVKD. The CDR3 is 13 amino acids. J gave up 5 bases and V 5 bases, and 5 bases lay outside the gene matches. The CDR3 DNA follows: TGTGCCATCAGTAGCGGGGGTAACGACGAGCAGTACTTC. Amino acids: CAISSGGNDEQYF.

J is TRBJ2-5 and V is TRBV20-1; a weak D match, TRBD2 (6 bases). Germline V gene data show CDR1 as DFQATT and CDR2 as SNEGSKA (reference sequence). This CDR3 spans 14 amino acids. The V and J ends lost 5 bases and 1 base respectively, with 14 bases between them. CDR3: CSADGGQSQETQYF. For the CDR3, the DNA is TGCAGTGCTGATGGAGGGCAGAGCCAAGAGACCCAGTACTTC.

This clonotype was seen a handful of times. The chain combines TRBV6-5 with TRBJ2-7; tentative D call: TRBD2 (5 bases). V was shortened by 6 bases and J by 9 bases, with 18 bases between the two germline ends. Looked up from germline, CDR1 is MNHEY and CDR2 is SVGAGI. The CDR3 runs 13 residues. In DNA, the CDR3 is TGTGCCAGCAGCCGACGGGGAACCCTTGCGCAGTACTTC. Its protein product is CASSRRGTLAQYF.

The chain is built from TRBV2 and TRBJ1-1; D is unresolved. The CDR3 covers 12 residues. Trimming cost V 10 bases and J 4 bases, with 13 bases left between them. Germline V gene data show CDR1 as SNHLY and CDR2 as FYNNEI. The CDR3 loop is CATARSRTEAFF. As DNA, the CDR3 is TGTGCCACTGCCAGGTCGCGCACTGAAGCTTTCTTT.

In DNA form, the CDR3 reads TGTGCCAGCAGCGACGATTACAATGAGCAGTTCTTC. Protein product: CASSDDYNEQFF. This chain uses TRBV7-6 with TRBJ2-1; D ambiguous. This CDR3 has 12 amino acids. The germline V gene has CDR1 SGHVS and CDR2 FNYEAQ. V lost 5 bases and J lost 4, with 6 bases in between.

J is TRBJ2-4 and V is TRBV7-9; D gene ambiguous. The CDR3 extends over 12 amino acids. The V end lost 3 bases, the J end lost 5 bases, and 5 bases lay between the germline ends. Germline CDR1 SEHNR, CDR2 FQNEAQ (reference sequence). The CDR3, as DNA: TGTGCCAGCAGCTTTATTCAAAACATTCAGTACTTC. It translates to CASSFIQNIQYF.

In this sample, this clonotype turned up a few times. CDR3 loop: CASSRRDRGRTEAFF. In DNA form, the CDR3 reads TGCGCCAGCAGCAGGCGGGACAGGGGGAGGACTGAAGCTTTCTTT. The rearrangement uses TRBV5-1 and TRBJ1-1; the match to TRBD1 covers 11 bases. V shed 4 bases, J shed 5 bases, and the junction held 7 bases outside the gene matches. The CDR3 spans 15 residues. Looked up from germline, CDR1 is SGHRS and CDR2 is YFSETQ.

The CDR3 sequence: CASSGLAGLGETQYF. The CDR3 region has the DNA TGTGCCAGCAGTGGCCTAGCGGGCTTAGGAGAGACCCAGTACTTC. The V gene is TRBV25-1, the J gene TRBJ2-5; 8 bases match TRBD2. There are 15 residues in the CDR3. V lost 4 bases to trimming and J lost 4 bases; unmatched junction nucleotides: 8. CDR1 is MGHDK, CDR2 SYGVNS, per germline.

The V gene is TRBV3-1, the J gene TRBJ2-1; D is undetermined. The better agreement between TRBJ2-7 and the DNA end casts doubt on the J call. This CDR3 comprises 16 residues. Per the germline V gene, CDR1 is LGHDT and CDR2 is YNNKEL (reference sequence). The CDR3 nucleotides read TGTGCCAGCAGCCCGGAAACATGGTTGGGCTACAATGAGCAGTACTTC. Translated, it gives CASSPETWLGYNEQYF.

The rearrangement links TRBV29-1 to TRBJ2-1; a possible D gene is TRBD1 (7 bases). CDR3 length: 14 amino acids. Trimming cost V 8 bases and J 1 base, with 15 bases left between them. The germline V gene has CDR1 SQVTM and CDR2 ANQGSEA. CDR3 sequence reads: CSHSQGGSYNEQFF. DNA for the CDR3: TGCAGCCATTCCCAGGGGGGATCCTACAATGAGCAGTTCTTC.